This paragraph covers one T cell receptor (beta chain) sequence. Using immunoSEQ multiplex PCR, the repertoire was profiled, and TCRdb retains in-frame clones only, with some absent. Of 80,000 to 95,000 clones in the sample, roughly nine tenths were seen once. These data are taken from a study of OX40 agonist ivuxolimab in advanced cancers. Turning to the study itself: Patients were dosed with the agonistic anti-OX40 (CD134) antibody ivuxolimab. Partial responses were achieved by three patients, of whom one had hepatocellular carcinoma and two had cutaneous melanoma.

Germline-derived CDR1 and CDR2 are SGDLS and YYNGEE. The CDR3 has 14 amino acids. V lost 2 bases, J lost 7 bases, and 1 base stayed unmatched. Sequencing used CD4+ or CD8+ T cells sorted from blood, obtained in a trial of the OX40 agonist ivuxolimab. The gene calls are TRBV9 and TRBJ1-5; 12 nucleotides match TRBD1. The receptor's source is an adult with an advanced solid tumor such as melanoma, head and neck, liver or kidney cancer. The DNA of the CDR3 is TGTGCCAGCAGCGTCGGGACAGGGGGCCAGCCCCAGCATTTT. This gives the protein CASSVGTGGQPQHF.